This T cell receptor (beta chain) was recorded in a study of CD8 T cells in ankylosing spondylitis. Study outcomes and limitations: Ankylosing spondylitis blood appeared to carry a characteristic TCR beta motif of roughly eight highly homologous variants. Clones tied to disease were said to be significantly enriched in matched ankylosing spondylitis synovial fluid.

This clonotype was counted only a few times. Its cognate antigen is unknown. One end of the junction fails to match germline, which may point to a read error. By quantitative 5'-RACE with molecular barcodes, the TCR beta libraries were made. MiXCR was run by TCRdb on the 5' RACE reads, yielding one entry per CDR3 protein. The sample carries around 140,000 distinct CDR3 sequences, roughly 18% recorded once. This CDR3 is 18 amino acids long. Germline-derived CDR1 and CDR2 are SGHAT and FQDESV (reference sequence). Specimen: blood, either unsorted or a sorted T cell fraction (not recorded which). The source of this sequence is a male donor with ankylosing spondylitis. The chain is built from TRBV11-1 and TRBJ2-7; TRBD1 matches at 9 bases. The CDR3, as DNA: TGTGCCAGCAGCCCTCGGAGGGCGGACAGGGGTAGTATCTACGAGCAGTGCTTC. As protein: CASSPRRADRGSIYEQCF.